These T cell receptor beta chains were read from a single sample in a study of shared clonotypes between healthy human individuals. TCRdb keeps only in-frame clones here, not all; method: immunoSEQ multiplex PCR. The repertoire has millions of clones, 85% to 95% of them found once; the top ten carry about 0.39%. The sample consisted of naive CD4+ T cells from PBMCs. These receptor sequences come from a young man in good health. Some clones in this sample may be carry-over from other donors' samples. Each CDR3 is given with its conserved first and last residue. A D gene is named only where the DNA matches it firmly. Not all rows give a size; the values are once, few, many and, for expanded clones, a class.

>-|TRBD2|TRBJ2-7|TRBV4-2
CASSQDPEREGPNEQYF
TGTGCCAGCAGCCAAGATCCCGAGCGGGAGGGCCCCAACGAGCAGTACTTC
>-|TRBD1|TRBJ1-1|TRBV5-1
CASSLDPGGREAFF
TGCGCCAGCAGCTTGGATCCAGGGGGTCGAGAAGCTTTCTTT
>-|-|TRBJ1-1|TRBV7-9
CASSLNRWAFF
TGTGCCAGCAGCTTAAATCGGTGGGCTTTCTTT
>-|-|TRBJ1-1|TRBV11-3
CASSGGGTEAFF
TGTGCCAGCAGCGGCGGTGGCACTGAAGCTTTCTTT
>-|-|TRBJ2-7|TRBV6-6
CASSYSGTDDEQYF
TGTGCCAGCAGTTACTCGGGTACTGATGACGAGCAGTACTTC
>-|TRBD2|TRBJ2-1|TRBV28
CASSSRLTSGGYNEQFF
TGTGCCAGCAGTTCCCGATTGACTAGCGGGGGATACAATGAGCAGTTCTTC
>-|TRBD2|TRBJ2-7|TRBV7-6
CASSLRTSGNPDEQYF
TGTGCCAGCAGCTTGAGGACTAGCGGGAATCCTGACGAGCAGTACTTC
>once|-|TRBJ2-7|TRBV5-8
CASSPPDRRVYEQYF
TGTGCCAGCAGCCCGCCGGACAGGAGGGTCTACGAGCAGTACTTC
>-|-|TRBJ2-4|TRBV4-2
CASSQEWAFSWGGRNIQYF
TGTGCCAGCAGCCAAGAGTGGGCTTTTAGCTGGGGAGGAAGAAACATTCAGTACTTC
>-|-|TRBJ1-2|TRBV6-5
CASRDFPQGYTF
TGTGCCAGCAGAGATTTTCCCCAAGGCTACACCTTC
>-|TRBD2|TRBJ2-7|TRBV29-1
CSVESRREGLNEQYF
TGCAGCGTTGAGTCCCGGCGGGAGGGCCTTAACGAGCAGTACTTC
>-|-|TRBJ2-6|TRBV18
CASSPDSGANVLTF
TGTGCCAGCTCTCCCGACTCTGGGGCCAACGTCCTGACTTTC
>-|-|TRBJ2-7|TRBV28
CASTLTGYRGEQYF
TGTGCCAGCACCCTCACAGGGTACCGAGGCGAGCAGTACTTC
>-|TRBD2|TRBJ2-3|TRBV5-1
CASSRGTSGPTDTQYF
TGCGCCAGCAGCCGGGGGACTAGCGGTCCCACAGATACGCAGTATTTT
>-|TRBD1|TRBJ2-1|TRBV14
CASSQDWDSNNEQFF
TGTGCCAGCAGCCAAGATTGGGACAGCAACAATGAGCAGTTCTTC
>-|TRBD1|TRBJ2-4|TRBV27
CASSWNGQGSIQYF
TGTGCCAGCAGTTGGAACGGACAGGGTTCCATTCAGTACTTC
>once|-|TRBJ2-1|TRBV6-4
CASSEGQSSYNEQFF
TGTGCCAGCAGTGAGGGTCAGAGCTCCTACAATGAGCAGTTCTTC
>-|-|TRBJ1-1|TRBV6-1
CASSASRGALNTEAFF
TGTGCCAGCAGTGCGAGTAGGGGGGCACTGAACACTGAAGCTTTCTTT
>-|-|TRBJ1-1|TRBV2
CASSADGNTEAFF
TGTGCCAGCAGTGCCGACGGGAACACTGAAGCTTTCTTT
>-|-|TRBJ2-5|TRBV30
CAWSSRGETQYF
TGTGCCTGGAGCTCCAGAGGGGAGACCCAGTACTTC
>-|-|TRBJ2-7|TRBV25-1
CASSHRTGAPEQYF
TGTGCCAGCAGCCACCGTACGGGGGCGCCCGAGCAGTACTTC
>-|TRBD1|TRBJ1-2|TRBV6-4
CASSPGQRNSGYTF
TGTGCCAGCAGCCCGGGACAGCGTAACTCGGGCTACACCTTC
>-|-|TRBJ1-1|TRBV21-1
CASSSFPGANTEAFF
TGTGCCAGCAGCTCCTTTCCGGGAGCCAACACTGAAGCTTTCTTT